Included here is one T cell receptor (beta chain) sequence, with context. This sample stems from a study of blood T cell repertoires in COVID-19. Study context: The samples span acute and convalescent COVID-19 from the United States, Italy and Spain. T cells, B-cell-depleted T cells, or PBMCs provided the cDNA or gDNA that served as material.

CDR1 is LGHNA and CDR2 is YSLEER in the germline V gene. V dropped 1 base and J dropped 2 bases, with 9 bases sitting between them. The CDR3 length is 15 residues. Seattle participants joined during active infection and were tracked over time. Under the authors' procedure: The assay estimated nucleated cells by amplifying reference gene primers. This table comes from immunoSEQ multiplex PCR, and its TCRdb copy is limited to in-frame clones, with some not included. From that table come the V and J calls and clone size; the DNA was used to work out D and trimming. The sample consists of some 230,000 clones, about 81% of them appearing once.

Sequencing was carried out using peripheral blood. The sequence was collected from a woman aged 80 or older with COVID-19, enrolled during active disease. The genes are TRBV4-3 and TRBJ1-3; D is unclear. The CDR3 nucleotides are TGCGCCAGCAGCCAAGGCAGAGGTCCTGGAAACACCATATATTTT. Its protein is CASSQGRGPGNTIYF.